This entry lists 30 T cell receptor beta chains sequenced from one sample in a study of regulatory T cells in long-lasting Graves disease. CDR3-region Arm-PCR and iRepertoire HTBI primers produced the TCR beta libraries. TCRdb itself ran the multiplex PCR reads through MiXCR, one entry per CDR3 protein. The repertoire holds 300,000 to 400,000 distinct CDR3 sequences, with about a sixth as singletons. Time point: newly diagnosed GD, antithyroid drugs for less than 3 months. Extracted RNA from PBMCs served as the source of the TCR library. The sample was also linked to a second study, of T cells in Graves' hyperthyroidism and ophthalmopathy.

The specimen comprised peripheral blood mononuclear cells (PBMCs), sampled at new diagnosis, from a patient treated with antithyroid drugs. The receptors stem from a middle-aged man with Graves disease.

The rearrangement links TRBV20-1 to TRBJ2-1; 8 positions agree with TRBD2. Trimming cost V 6 bases and J 12 bases; bases outside gene matches: 13. Germline V lookup: CDR1 DFQATT, CDR2 SNEGSKA (reference sequence). There are 13 residues in the CDR3. In DNA, the CDR3 is TGCAGTGCCGGGGGGGGTAACGGGGGACTGCAGTTCTTC. It is translated as CSAGGGNGGLQFF.

This clonotype was counted at least ten times. V usage is TRBV20-1 and J usage is TRBJ2-7, with D possibly being TRBD2 (5 bases). Trimming left V 4 bases short and J 0 bases short, with 13 bases between. The CDR3 contains 14 residues. Germline V gene data show CDR1 as DFQATT and CDR2 as SNEGSKA (reference sequence). The CDR3 sequence: CSATRDSSSYEQYF. The DNA of the CDR3 is TGCAGTGCTACCCGGGATTCAAGCTCCTACGAGCAGTACTTC.

The genes are TRBV9 and TRBJ2-3, with TRBD2 matching over 11 bases. The CDR3 sequence is 19 residues long. Germline V lookup: CDR1 SGDLS, CDR2 YYNGEE. V lost 0 bases to trimming and J lost 3 bases; unmatched junction nucleotides: 12. The CDR3 sequence is CASSVVVSGGAPSTDTQYF. The DNA for the CDR3 is TGTGCCAGCAGCGTAGTGGTTAGCGGGGGGGCCCCGTCAACAGATACGCAGTATTTT.

The rearrangement uses TRBV16 and TRBJ1-3, with a possible D match to TRBD1 (5 bases). Germline-derived CDR1 and CDR2 are KGHSY and FQNENV. V lost 0 bases and J 0 bases, leaving 9 bases between the germline ends. CDR3 length: 16 residues. The CDR3 spells CASSQSAGGSGNTIYF. CDR3 sequence (DNA): TGTGCCAGCAGCCAATCGGCCGGGGGCTCTGGAAACACCATATATTTT.

The table lists this clonotype with many counts. V and J are TRBV7-2 and TRBJ2-5; 7 positions agree with TRBD1. CDR1 is SGHTA, CDR2 FQGNSA, per germline. V was pared by 6 bases and J by 2 bases, with 9 bases of the junction left unmatched. The CDR3 is 15 residues long. DNA for the CDR3: TGTGCCAGCAGTGTCCTCTGGGGACAGCAAGAGACCCAGTACTTC. Translated, it gives CASSVLWGQQETQYF.

The chain couples TRBV2 to TRBJ2-5; the D gene is possibly TRBD2 (5 bases). The CDR3 has 14 amino acids. The germline V gene has CDR1 SNHLY and CDR2 FYNNEI. The V end lost 4 bases, the J end lost 5 bases, and 14 bases lay between the germline ends. CDR3 nucleotides: TGTGCCAGCAGTGCACAAACCGGCGGGGAGACCCAGTACTTC. Protein product: CASSAQTGGETQYF.

This clonotype was seen repeatedly, ten times or more. The rearrangement uses TRBV4-3 and TRBJ2-5; D not resolved. The CDR3 has 16 residues. Between the trimmed V and J ends, which lost 4 bases and 3 bases, there was a span of 18 bases. Germline loops: CDR1 LGHNA, CDR2 YSLEER. The CDR3 sequence: CASSLLHPNREETQYF. CDR3 coding DNA: TGCGCCAGCAGCCTCCTCCATCCCAATAGAGAAGAGACCCAGTACTTC.

This rearrangement joins TRBV28 to TRBJ2-3, with D hard to call. The CDR3 contains 14 residues. The germline gives CDR1 MDHEN, CDR2 SYDVKM. Trimming cost V 3 bases and J 0 bases, with 7 bases left between them. The CDR3 loop reads CASSFRASTDTQYF. CDR3 nucleotides: TGTGCCAGCAGTTTCAGAGCTAGCACAGATACGCAGTATTTT.

This clonotype was seen many times. The V and J genes are TRBV30 and TRBJ1-1; D not resolved. Trimming cost V 3 bases and J 7 bases, with 12 bases left between them. Germline values: CDR1 GTSNPN, CDR2 SVGIG (reference sequence). The CDR3 has 12 residues. DNA for the CDR3: TGTGCCTGGAGGTTGGGCCCCTATGAAGCTTTCTTT. It translates to CAWRLGPYEAFF.

This clonotype was detected ten times or more. The V gene is TRBV2, the J gene TRBJ2-6; 7 bases align to TRBD1. CDR1 is SNHLY, CDR2 FYNNEI, per germline. The junction had 3 bases not matched to a gene; V was cut back by 6 bases and J by 1 base. The length of the CDR3 is 15 residues. CDR3: CASRATGSGANVLTF. CDR3 DNA: TGTGCCAGCAGAGCGACAGGGTCTGGGGCCAACGTCCTGACTTTC. The variable domain in full, completed from reference TRBV2 and TRBJ2-6, reads EPEVTQTPSHQVTQMGQEVILRCVPISNHLYFYWYRQILGQKVEFLVSFYNNEISEKSEIFDDQFSVERPDGSNFTLKIRSTKLEDSAMYFCASRATGSGANVLTFGAGSRLTVL.

As to this clonotype: A much more abundant neighbour one base away suggests this may be a read error. V is TRBV3-1 and J is TRBJ2-1, with TRBD2 matching 7 bases. This CDR3 contains 13 residues. The germline CDR1 and CDR2 sequences are LGHDT and YNNKEL (reference sequence). The CDR3 DNA sequence: TGTGCCAGCAGCTCCGGACTAGTCGGGGAGCAGTCCTTC. Protein sequence: CASSSGLVGEQSF.

The sample holds many counts of this clonotype. The chain joins TRBV6-2 or TRBV6-3 to TRBJ2-5; 7 bases fit TRBD2. The germline gives CDR1 MNHEY, CDR2 SVGEGT. Trimming took 2 bases from V and 9 from J; bases not matched to a gene: 0. This CDR3 contains 11 residues. CDR3 sequence (DNA): TGTGCCAGCAGTTACGGGGGGGCCCAGTACTTC. It yields the protein CASSYGGAQYF.

This chain links TRBV28 with TRBJ2-3, with TRBD2 identical over 8 bases. V lost 5 bases to trimming and J lost 3 bases; unmatched junction nucleotides: 7. Germline V gene sequence: CDR1 MDHEN, CDR2 SYDVKM. The CDR3 consists of 15 residues. The CDR3 nucleotides read TGTGCCAGCAGTACCCCAGCGGGGGTAACAGATACGCAGTATTTT. It specifies CASSTPAGVTDTQYF.

The CDR3, as DNA: TGTGCCAGCAGTTTGCGGTGGAATGAAAAACTGTTTTTT. Protein product: CASSLRWNEKLFF. The chain uses TRBV12-3 or TRBV12-4 and TRBJ1-4; D gene uncertain. This CDR3 is 13 amino acids long. V lost 3 bases and J 5 bases, leaving 7 bases between the germline ends.

There are many counts of this clonotype. This sequence joins TRBV28 and TRBJ2-3, with D maybe TRBD2 (5 bases). The CDR3 is 17 residues long. Germline CDR1 and CDR2: MDHEN and SYDVKM. V was trimmed by 5 bases and J by 0 bases, leaving 18 bases between them. The CDR3 nucleotides read TGTGCCAGCAGTCTTGCGGGTCTTTCAACTAGCACAGATACGCAGTATTTT. This encodes CASSLAGLSTSTDTQYF.

This clonotype was observed many times. The chain's CDR3 is CASSLRPATGYNSPLHF. As DNA, the CDR3 is TGTGCCAGCTCACTAAGACCGGCAACAGGGTATAATTCACCCCTCCACTTT. The V and J genes are TRBV18 and TRBJ1-6; maybe TRBD1 (6 bases). The CDR3 extends over 17 amino acids. V was pared by 4 bases and J by 4 bases, with 17 bases between. Germline V gives CDR1 KGHSH, CDR2 LQKENI.

Note on this clonotype: A single base separates this from a much larger clone, so it may be a read error. This rearrangement joins TRBV20-1 to TRBJ2-1; TRBD1 or TRBD2 may be the D gene (5 bases each). Trimming removed 3 bases from V and 13 bases from J, with 16 bases in between. The germline CDR1 and CDR2 sequences are DFQATT and SNEGSKA (reference sequence). This CDR3 is 12 amino acids long. CDR3 DNA sequence: TGCAGTGCTAGTCAGTTCCGAGGGACCCAGTTCTTC. As protein: CSASQFRGTQFF.

This clonotype has a count of ten or more. V is TRBV28 and J is TRBJ1-3, with 7 bases fitting TRBD1. This CDR3 has 15 amino acids. V lost 4 bases and J lost 7; bases outside the gene matches: 10. CDR1 is MDHEN and CDR2 is SYDVKM in the germline V gene. The CDR3 coding sequence is TGTGCCAGCAGTTCACCCCGGGACAGAGGGAACACCATATATTTT. Protein: CASSSPRDRGNTIYF.

This clonotype was picked up a small number of times. V gene TRBV11-2 combines with J gene TRBJ1-6; D not resolved. CDR1 is SGHAT and CDR2 is FQNNGV in the germline V gene. This CDR3 is 13 amino acids long. The germline V and J ends were trimmed by 7 bases and 7 bases, with 11 bases remaining between them. CDR3 loop: CASTREPNSPLHF. The CDR3 DNA reads TGTGCCAGCACGAGGGAACCGAATTCACCCCTCCACTTT. The full variable domain, in which reference TRBV11-2 and TRBJ1-6 provide the parts outside the CDR3, is EAGVAQSPRYKIIEKRQSVAFWCNPISGHATLYWYQQILGQGPKLLIQFQNNGVVDDSQLPKDRFSAERLKGVDSTLKIQPAKLEDSAVYLCASTREPNSPLHFGNGTRLTVT.

The rearrangement joins TRBV7-9 to TRBJ1-2, with 8 bases identical to TRBD1. Germline CDR1 is SEHNR and CDR2 is FQNEAQ (reference sequence). Trimming removed 4 bases from V and 3 bases from J; junction bases left unmatched: 4. CDR3 length equals 14 residues. The CDR3, as DNA: TGTGCCAGCAGCTCGGGACAGGATTACTATGGCTACACCTTC. It encodes CASSSGQDYYGYTF.

This clonotype is a singleton in its sample. This clone may be a read error of a much larger clone one base away. The rearrangement links TRBV2 to TRBJ2-7; a possible D gene is TRBD2 (5 bases). CDR3 size: 11 residues. V was pared by 10 bases and J by 4 bases, with 11 bases between. Germline CDR1 is SNHLY and CDR2 is FYNNEI. The CDR3 nucleotides are TGTGCCACCCTCCGGGGTTACGAGCAGTACTTC. The encoded protein is CATLRGYEQYF. Full variable domain (rest looked up from reference TRBV2 and TRBJ2-7): EPEVTQTPSHQVTQMGQEVILRCVPISNHLYFYWYRQILGQKVEFLVSFYNNEISEKSEIFDDQFSVERPDGSNFTLKIRSTKLEDSAMYFCATLRGYEQYFGPGTRLTVT.

This clonotype was detected ten times or more. The chain uses TRBV5-1 and TRBJ2-7, with D tentatively TRBD1 (6 bases). CDR1 is SGHRS, CDR2 YFSETQ, per germline. This CDR3 comprises 14 residues. Trimming pared 4 bases from V and 1 base from J, leaving 12 bases between. The CDR3 region is CASSLAGTSYEQYF. In DNA, the CDR3 is TGCGCCAGCAGCCTAGCCGGGACATCCTACGAGCAGTACTTC.

This chain uses TRBV11-2 with TRBJ2-5, with TRBD1 identical over 8 bases. Germline V gives CDR1 SGHAT, CDR2 FQNNGV. The CDR3 sequence is 16 residues long. V was pared by 1 base and J by 6 bases, with 10 bases of the junction left unmatched. CDR3 bases: TGTGCCAGCAGCTTAGGTATTCAGGGGGCAAGGAAGACCCAGTACTTC. Its protein is CASSLGIQGARKTQYF.

The chain joins TRBV2 to TRBJ2-1; D uncertain. V was clipped by 2 bases and J by 6 bases, with 14 bases between them. The germline gives CDR1 SNHLY, CDR2 FYNNEI. The CDR3 has 15 amino acids. Here the CDR3 reads CASSEQPLPGNEQFF. The CDR3 DNA is TGTGCCAGCAGTGAACAGCCCCTTCCTGGCAATGAGCAGTTCTTC.

This clonotype was detected ten times or more. V is TRBV6-2 or TRBV6-3 and J is TRBJ2-2; D is perhaps TRBD2 (6 bases). This CDR3 spans 15 amino acids. Germline assignment: CDR1 MNHEY and CDR2 SVGEGT. The V end was cut by 0 bases, the J end by 4 bases, with 9 bases between. CDR3 sequence: CASSYSLGGTGELFF. In DNA form, the CDR3 reads TGTGCCAGCAGTTACTCATTGGGGGGCACCGGGGAGCTGTTTTTT.

This clonotype was observed a few times. V usage is TRBV20-1 and J usage is TRBJ2-3, with D tentatively TRBD2 (5 bases). Germline V gene lookup returns CDR1 DFQATT and CDR2 SNEGSKA (reference sequence). The CDR3 loop spans 13 amino acids. CDR3 nucleotides: TGCAGCCATTGGACTCCGGGCACAGATACGCAGTATTTT. Translating gives CSHWTPGTDTQYF.

This clonotype was seen at least ten times. The J gene is TRBJ1-5, the V gene TRBV6-2 or TRBV6-3; the D is unclear. Trimming removed 5 bases at V and 3 bases at J, with 8 bases between. The CDR3 sequence is 13 residues long. Looked up from germline, CDR1 is MNHEY and CDR2 is SVGEGT. CDR3 sequence: CASSDWFNQPQHF. Written as DNA, the CDR3 is TGTGCCAGCAGTGATTGGTTCAATCAGCCCCAGCATTTT.

The chain is built from TRBV7-9 and TRBJ1-6; tentatively, D is TRBD1 (6 bases). The CDR3 length is 15 residues. Germline-derived CDR1 and CDR2 are SEHNR and FQNEAQ (reference sequence). The germline V and J ends were trimmed by 1 base and 7 bases, with 11 bases remaining between them. The CDR3 region has the DNA TGTGCCAGCAGCTTAGTTCGGGGGGCGAATTCACCCCTCCACTTT. Translation gives CASSLVRGANSPLHF.

Only a few counts were recorded for this clonotype. The chain recombines TRBV11-1 with TRBJ1-2; D uncertain. CDR3 length equals 18 residues. Germline CDR1 reads SGHAT; CDR2 reads FQDESV (reference sequence). Trimming shortened V by 0 bases and J by 5 bases, and 22 bases separated the two germline ends. CDR3: CASSLALAEGFREYGYTF. DNA for the CDR3: TGTGCCAGCAGCTTAGCGCTGGCGGAGGGTTTTCGGGAATATGGCTACACCTTC. The variable domain in full, completed from reference TRBV11-1 and TRBJ1-2, reads EAEVAQSPRYKITEKSQAVAFWCDPISGHATLYWYRQILGQGPELLVQFQDESVVDDSQLPKDRFSAERLKGVDSTLKIQPAELGDSAMYLCASSLALAEGFREYGYTFGSGTRLTVV.

This clonotype was detected a few times. The rearrangement joins TRBV27 to TRBJ2-6; D possibly corresponds to TRBD1 (5 bases). The germline V gene has CDR1 MNHEY and CDR2 SMNVEV (reference sequence). V was clipped by 1 base and J by 1 base, with 14 bases between them. CDR3 size: 18 residues. The CDR3 loop reads CASSLLGRVTSGANVLTF. The CDR3 DNA sequence: TGTGCCAGCAGTTTATTAGGCAGGGTTACTTCTGGGGCCAACGTCCTGACTTTC. Full variable domain (remainder filled in from reference TRBV27 and TRBJ2-6): EAQVTQNPRYLITVTGKKLTVTCSQNMNHEYMSWYRQDPGLGLRQIYYSMNVEVTDKGDVPEGYKVSRKEKRNFPLILESPSPNQTSLYFCASSLLGRVTSGANVLTFGAGSRLTVL.